In its sample, the clone carrying this T cell receptor beta chain was seen many times. Antigen specificity is unknown. This record comes from a study of regulatory T cells in long-lasting Graves disease. In the study overall: Persistent Graves' disease denoted over 5 years of antithyroid drugs plus positive TSH receptor antibodies.

Points from the study as a whole: Persistent Graves' cases showed lower TCR diversity than newly diagnosed cases. Relative to new patients (under 1,000), persistent patients exhibited greater sharing of public clonotypes (2,741). TRBV28, TRBJ1-2 and TRBJ2-5 were segments that persistent disease favored.

Indicated time point: persistent/refractory GD, antithyroid drugs over 5 years with positive TRAb. Preparation of the TCR library used RNA extracted from PBMCs. Researchers made TCR beta libraries by using iRepertoire HTBI primers and running Arm-PCR on CDR3 regions. TCRdb recomputed calls from the multiplex PCR reads with MiXCR, one row per CDR3 protein. Altogether around 500,000 distinct CDR3 sequences are present, less than 25% being singletons, with the ten largest covering about 7.8%. The CDR3 runs 14 residues. Trimming removed 6 bases at V and 0 bases at J, with 11 bases between. From germline, CDR1 is MDHEN and CDR2 SYDVKM.

The chain combines TRBV28 with TRBJ1-1; no definite D call. The material was peripheral blood mononuclear cells (PBMCs), obtained when the disease was refractory, from a patient treated with antithyroid drugs. The receptor comes from a female donor with Graves disease. Here the CDR3 DNA reads TGTGCCAGCAGAGGCGGCAGCATGAACACTGAAGCTTTCTTT. Amino acid sequence: CASRGGSMNTEAFF.